This TCR beta chain was profiled in a study of technical replicates of blood from several donors. V was pared by 1 base and J by 0 bases, with 0 bases of the junction left unmatched. The CDR3 contains 16 residues. CDR1 is SGHAT, CDR2 FQDESV, per germline (reference sequence). The table came from immunoSEQ multiplex PCR; TCRdb's copy has only in-frame clones and leaves some out. The table includes some 50,000 clones, about 95% detected once. The sample consisted of T cells isolated from PBMCs. The source is a human donor in good health. The genes are TRBV11-1 and TRBJ2-3, with 11 positions matching TRBD2. CDR3 protein: CASSLGTSGSTDTQYF. The CDR3 nucleotides read TGTGCCAGCAGCTTAGGGACTAGCGGGAGCACAGATACGCAGTATTTT. Variable domain in full (rest from reference TRBV11-1 and TRBJ2-3): EAEVAQSPRYKITEKSQAVAFWCDPISGHATLYWYRQILGQGPELLVQFQDESVVDDSQLPKDRFSAERLKGVDSTLKIQPAELGDSAMYLCASSLGTSGSTDTQYFGPGTRLTVL.